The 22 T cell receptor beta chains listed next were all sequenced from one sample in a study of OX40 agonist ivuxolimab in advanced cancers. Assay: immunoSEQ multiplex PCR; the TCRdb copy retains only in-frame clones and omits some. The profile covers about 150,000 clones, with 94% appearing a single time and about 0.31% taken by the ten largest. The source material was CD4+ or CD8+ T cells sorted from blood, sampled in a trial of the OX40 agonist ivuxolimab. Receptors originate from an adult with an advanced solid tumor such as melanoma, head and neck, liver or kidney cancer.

The CDR3 spells CASSFRGAETQYF. DNA of the CDR3: TGTGCCAGCAGCTTTAGGGGAGCGGAGACCCAGTACTTC. This sequence joins TRBV7-9 and TRBJ2-5, with D perhaps assigned TRBD1 or TRBD2 (5 bases each). V gave up 3 bases and J gave up 5 bases, with 10 bases separating them. Germline CDR1 and CDR2: SEHNR and FQNEAQ (reference sequence). The CDR3 has 13 residues.

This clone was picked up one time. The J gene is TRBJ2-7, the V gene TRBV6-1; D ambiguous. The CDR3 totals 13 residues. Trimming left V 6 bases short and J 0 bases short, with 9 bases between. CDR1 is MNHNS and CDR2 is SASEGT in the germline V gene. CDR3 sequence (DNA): TGTGCCAGCAGACACCTGAGCTCCTACGAGCAGTACTTC. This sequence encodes CASRHLSSYEQYF.

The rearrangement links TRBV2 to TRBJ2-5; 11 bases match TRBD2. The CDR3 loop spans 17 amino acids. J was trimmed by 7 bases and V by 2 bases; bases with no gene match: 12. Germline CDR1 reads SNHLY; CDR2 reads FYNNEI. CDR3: CASSETLAGGKGGTQYF. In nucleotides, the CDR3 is TGTGCCAGCAGTGAAACCCTAGCGGGGGGCAAAGGAGGGACCCAGTACTTC.

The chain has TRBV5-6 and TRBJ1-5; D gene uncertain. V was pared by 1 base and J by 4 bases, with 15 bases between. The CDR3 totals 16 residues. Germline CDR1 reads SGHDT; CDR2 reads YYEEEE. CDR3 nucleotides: TGTGCCAGCAGCTTGTCCGGGCGCTTCGCAAATCAGCCCCAGCATTTT. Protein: CASSLSGRFANQPQHF.

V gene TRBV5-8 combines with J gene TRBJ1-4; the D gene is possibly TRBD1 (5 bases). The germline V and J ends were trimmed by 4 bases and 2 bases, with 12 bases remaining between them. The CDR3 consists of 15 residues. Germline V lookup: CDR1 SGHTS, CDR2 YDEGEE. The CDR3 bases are TGTGCCAGCAGCCCCGGGGCTGGGACTAATGAAAAACTGTTTTTT. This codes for CASSPGAGTNEKLFF.

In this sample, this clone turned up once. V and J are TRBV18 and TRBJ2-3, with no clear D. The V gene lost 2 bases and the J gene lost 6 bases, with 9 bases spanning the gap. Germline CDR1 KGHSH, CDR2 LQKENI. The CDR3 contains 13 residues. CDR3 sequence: CASSPISWDTQYF. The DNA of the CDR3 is TGTGCCAGCTCACCAATCAGCTGGGATACGCAGTATTTT.

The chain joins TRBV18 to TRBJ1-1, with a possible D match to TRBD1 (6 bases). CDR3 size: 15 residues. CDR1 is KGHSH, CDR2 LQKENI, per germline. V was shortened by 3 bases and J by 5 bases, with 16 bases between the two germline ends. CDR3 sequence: CASSPGHQGGTEAFF. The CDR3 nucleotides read TGTGCCAGCTCACCGGGACACCAAGGGGGGACTGAAGCTTTCTTT. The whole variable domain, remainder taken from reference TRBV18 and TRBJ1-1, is NAGVMQNPRHLVRRRGQEARLRCSPMKGHSHVYWYRQLPEEGLKFMVYLQKENIIDESGMPKERFSAEFPKEGPSILRIQQVVRGDSAAYFCASSPGHQGGTEAFFGQGTRLTVV.

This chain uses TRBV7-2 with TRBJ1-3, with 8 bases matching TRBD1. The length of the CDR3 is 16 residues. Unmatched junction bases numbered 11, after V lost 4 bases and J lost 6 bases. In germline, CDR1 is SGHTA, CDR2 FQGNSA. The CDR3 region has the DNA TGTGCCAGCAGCTCTTCCAAGGGACAGGCTGTAAACACCATATATTTT. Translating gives CASSSSKGQAVNTIYF.

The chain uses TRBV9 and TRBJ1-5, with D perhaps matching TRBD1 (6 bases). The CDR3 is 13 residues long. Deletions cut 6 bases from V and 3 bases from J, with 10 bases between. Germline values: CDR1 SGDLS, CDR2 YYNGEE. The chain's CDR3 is CASNRDPNQPQHF. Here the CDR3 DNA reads TGTGCCAGCAACAGGGACCCCAATCAGCCCCAGCATTTT.

The CDR3 protein is CASSQVGVWADTQYF. The CDR3 DNA sequence: TGCGCCAGCAGCCAAGTGGGGGTTTGGGCAGATACGCAGTATTTT. The J gene is TRBJ2-3, the V gene TRBV4-1; TRBD1 or TRBD2 may be the D gene (5 bases each). The CDR3 sequence is 15 residues long. Trimming shortened V by 1 base and J by 4 bases, and 12 bases separated the two germline ends. From germline, CDR1 is MGHRA and CDR2 YSYEKL.

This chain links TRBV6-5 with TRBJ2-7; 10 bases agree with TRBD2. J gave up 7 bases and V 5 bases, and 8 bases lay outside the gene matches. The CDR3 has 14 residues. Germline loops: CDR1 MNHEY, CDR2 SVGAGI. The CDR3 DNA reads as TGTGCCAGCAGTGATCTAGCGGGAGCGTGGGAGCAGTACTTC. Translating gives CASSDLAGAWEQYF.

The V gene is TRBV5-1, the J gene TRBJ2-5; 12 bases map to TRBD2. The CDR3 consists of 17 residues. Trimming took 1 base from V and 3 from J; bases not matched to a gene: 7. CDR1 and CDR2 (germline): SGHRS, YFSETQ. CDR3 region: CASSLSLAGGGEETQYF. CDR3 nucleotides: TGCGCCAGCAGCTTGTCACTAGCGGGAGGAGGGGAAGAGACCCAGTACTTC.

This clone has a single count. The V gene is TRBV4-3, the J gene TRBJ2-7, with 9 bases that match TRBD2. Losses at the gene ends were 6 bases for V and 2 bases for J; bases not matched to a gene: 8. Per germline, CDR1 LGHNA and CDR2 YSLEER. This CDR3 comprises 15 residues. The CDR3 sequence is CASRFGLALPYEQYF. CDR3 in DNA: TGCGCCAGCAGATTCGGACTAGCGCTTCCCTACGAGCAGTACTTC.

The CDR3 DNA reads as TGCGCCAGCAGCTTGGTCCGGGAGGGAGATGGCTACACCTTC. It codes for CASSLVREGDGYTF. This chain uses TRBV5-1 with TRBJ1-2; D not certain. Germline CDR1 reads SGHRS; CDR2 reads YFSETQ. V was trimmed by 0 bases and J by 6 bases, leaving 12 bases between them. The CDR3 contains 14 residues. Based on the CDR3 plus reference TRBV5-1 and TRBJ1-2, the full variable domain is KAGVTQTPRYLIKTRGQQVTLSCSPISGHRSVSWYQQTPGQGLQFLFEYFSETQRNKGNFPGRFSGRQFSNSRSEMNVSTLELGDSALYLCASSLVREGDGYTFGSGTRLTVV.

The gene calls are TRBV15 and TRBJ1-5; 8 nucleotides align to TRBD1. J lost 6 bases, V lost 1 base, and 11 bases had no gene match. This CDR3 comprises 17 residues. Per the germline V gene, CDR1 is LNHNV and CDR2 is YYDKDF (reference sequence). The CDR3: CATSRGGAGGAVQPQHF. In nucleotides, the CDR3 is TGTGCCACCAGCAGAGGAGGCGCAGGGGGCGCGGTTCAGCCCCAGCATTTT.

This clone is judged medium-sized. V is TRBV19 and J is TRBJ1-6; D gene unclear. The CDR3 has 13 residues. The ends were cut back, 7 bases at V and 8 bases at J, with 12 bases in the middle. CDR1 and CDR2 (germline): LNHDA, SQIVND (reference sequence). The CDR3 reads CASTVLPYSPLHF. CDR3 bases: TGTGCCAGTACGGTGCTTCCTTATTCACCCCTCCACTTT.

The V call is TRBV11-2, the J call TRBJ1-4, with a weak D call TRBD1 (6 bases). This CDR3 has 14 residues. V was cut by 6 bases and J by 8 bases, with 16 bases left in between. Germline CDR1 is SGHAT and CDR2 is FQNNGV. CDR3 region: CASSLGGPEEKLFF. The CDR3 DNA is TGTGCCAGCAGTCTGGGGGGGCCGGAGGAAAAACTGTTTTTT.

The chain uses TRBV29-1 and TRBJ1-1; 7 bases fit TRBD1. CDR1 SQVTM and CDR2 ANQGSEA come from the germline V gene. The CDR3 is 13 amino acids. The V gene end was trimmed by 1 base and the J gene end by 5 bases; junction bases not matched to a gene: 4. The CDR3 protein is CSVEAVRGTEAFF. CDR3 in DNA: TGCAGCGTTGAAGCTGTCAGGGGGACTGAAGCTTTCTTT. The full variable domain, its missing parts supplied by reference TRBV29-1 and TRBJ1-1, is SAVISQKPSRDICQRGTSLTIQCQVDSQVTMMFWYRQQPGQSLTLIATANQGSEATYESGFVIDKFPISRPNLTFSTLTVSNMSPEDSSIYLCSVEAVRGTEAFFGQGTRLTVV.

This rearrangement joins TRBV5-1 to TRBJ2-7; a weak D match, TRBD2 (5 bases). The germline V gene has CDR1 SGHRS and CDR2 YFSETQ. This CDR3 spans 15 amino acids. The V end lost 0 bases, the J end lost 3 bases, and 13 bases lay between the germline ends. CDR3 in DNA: TGCGCCAGCAGCTTGGAGGAGGCGAAAAGCTACGAGCAGTACTTC. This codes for CASSLEEAKSYEQYF.

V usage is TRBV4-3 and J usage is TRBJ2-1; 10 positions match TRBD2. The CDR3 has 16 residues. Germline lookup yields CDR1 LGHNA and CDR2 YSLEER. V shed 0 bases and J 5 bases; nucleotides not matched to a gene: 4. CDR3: CASSQDWLAGDNEQFF. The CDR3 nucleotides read TGCGCCAGCAGCCAAGATTGGCTAGCGGGAGACAATGAGCAGTTCTTC.

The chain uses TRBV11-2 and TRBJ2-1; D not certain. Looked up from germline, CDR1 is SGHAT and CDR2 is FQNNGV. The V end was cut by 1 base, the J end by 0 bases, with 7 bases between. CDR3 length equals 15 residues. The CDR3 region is CASSLGGSSYNEQFF. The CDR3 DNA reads TGTGCCAGCAGCTTAGGGGGAAGCTCCTACAATGAGCAGTTCTTC.

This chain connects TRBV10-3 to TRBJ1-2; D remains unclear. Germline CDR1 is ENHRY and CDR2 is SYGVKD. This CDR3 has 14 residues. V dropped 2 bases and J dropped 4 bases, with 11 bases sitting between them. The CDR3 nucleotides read TGTGCCATCAGTGAGATCCGGCAGACCTATGGCTACACCTTC. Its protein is CAISEIRQTYGYTF.